This passage covers 9 T cell receptor beta chains from one sample sequenced in a study of T cell changes during pregnancy in multiple sclerosis. The assay was immunoSEQ multiplex PCR, and TCRdb's table has in-frame clones only and misses some. The table records tens of thousands of clones, 85% to 95% of them present only once. The material was CD4+ T cells from peripheral blood mononuclear cells, obtained after pregnancy. These receptors came from a female donor with multiple sclerosis, enrolled in a pregnancy study.

The chain couples TRBV5-4 to TRBJ2-7, with D hard to call. V was clipped by 4 bases and J by 0 bases, with 14 bases between them. CDR1 and CDR2 (germline): SGHNT, YYREEE (reference sequence). The CDR3 consists of 15 residues. Written as DNA, the CDR3 is TGTGCCAGCAGCCCCGACTGGCTGAGCTCCTACGAGCAGTACTTC. The encoded protein is CASSPDWLSSYEQYF.

The rearrangement uses TRBV7-9 and TRBJ2-7; D is perhaps TRBD1 (6 bases). This CDR3 has 14 residues. V lost 3 bases to trimming and J lost 1 base, with 10 bases between them. Germline CDR1 and CDR2: SEHNR and FQNEAQ (reference sequence). As DNA, the CDR3 is TGTGCCAGCAGCTTGGACAGCGAGTCCTACGAGCAGTACTTC. Translating gives CASSLDSESYEQYF.

This chain uses TRBV6-5 with TRBJ2-1; 11 nucleotides agree with TRBD2. V gave up 2 bases and J gave up 7 bases; unmatched junction bases: 4. Germline CDR1 and CDR2: MNHEY and SVGAGI. The CDR3 has 15 residues. For the CDR3, the DNA is TGTGCCAGCAGTTACCATAGCGGGAGGGTGAATGAGCAGTTCTTC. It is translated as CASSYHSGRVNEQFF.

The chain links TRBV5-5 to TRBJ2-1; weak D call: TRBD2 (6 bases). Trimming pared 4 bases from V and 4 bases from J, leaving 12 bases between. Per germline, CDR1 SGHKS and CDR2 YYEKEE (reference sequence). There are 14 residues in the CDR3. The CDR3 protein is CASSGRELYNEQFF. The CDR3, as DNA: TGTGCCAGCAGCGGGCGGGAACTATACAATGAGCAGTTCTTC. The full variable domain, with the rest looked up from reference TRBV5-5 and TRBJ2-1, is DAGVTQSPTHLIKTRGQQVTLRCSPISGHKSVSWYQQVLGQGPQFIFQYYEKEERGRGNFPDRFSARQFPNYSSELNVNALLLGDSALYLCASSGRELYNEQFFGPGTRLTVL.

The chain combines TRBV10-2 with TRBJ2-5; D is unclear. Germline CDR1 is WSHSY and CDR2 is SAAADI. This CDR3 comprises 16 residues. V lost 3 bases and J 2 bases, leaving 16 bases between the germline ends. This CDR3 reads CASSDRVRKKQETQYF. The CDR3, as DNA: TGCGCCAGCAGTGATCGCGTCAGGAAGAAACAAGAGACCCAGTACTTC.

This clone appeared a single time. This chain links TRBV7-9 with TRBJ1-1, with 7 nucleotides matching TRBD1. The CDR3 extends over 15 amino acids. Trimming took 5 bases from V and 2 from J; bases not matched to a gene: 8. CDR1 is SEHNR, CDR2 FQNEAQ, per germline (reference sequence). The DNA of the CDR3 is TGTGCCAGCAGCGCCCGATCAGGGGGAAACACTGAAGCTTTCTTT. This gives the protein CASSARSGGNTEAFF.

This sequence joins TRBV11-2 and TRBJ1-4; D possibly corresponds to TRBD1 (6 bases). CDR1 and CDR2 from the germline V gene are SGHAT and FQNNGV. The CDR3 consists of 16 residues. V was shortened by 1 base and J by 8 bases, with 17 bases between the two germline ends. Here the CDR3 reads CASSLARQDEMEKLFF. The CDR3 DNA sequence: TGTGCCAGCAGCTTAGCTCGACAGGACGAAATGGAAAAACTGTTTTTT.

The CDR3 DNA follows: TGTGCCAGCAGCCAAGGGGGCCGCTCCTTCTCTGGAAACACCATATATTTT. As protein: CASSQGGRSFSGNTIYF. This sequence joins TRBV11-2 and TRBJ1-3; TRBD1 agrees at 7 bases. V dropped 5 bases and J dropped 0; count of bases not matched to a gene: 10. This CDR3 spans 17 amino acids. Germline V lookup: CDR1 SGHAT, CDR2 FQNNGV. The entire variable domain, with the rest obtained from reference TRBV11-2 and TRBJ1-3, is as follows: EAGVAQSPRYKIIEKRQSVAFWCNPISGHATLYWYQQILGQGPKLLIQFQNNGVVDDSQLPKDRFSAERLKGVDSTLKIQPAKLEDSAVYLCASSQGGRSFSGNTIYFGEGSWLTVV.

The V and J genes are TRBV5-1 and TRBJ2-7; 11 bases are shared with TRBD2. V lost 0 bases and J lost 5; bases outside the gene matches: 7. The CDR3 loop spans 16 amino acids. Germline V lookup: CDR1 SGHRS, CDR2 YFSETQ. CDR3 loop: CASSLELAGGRNEQYF. Written as DNA, the CDR3 is TGCGCCAGCAGCTTGGAGCTAGCGGGAGGACGGAACGAGCAGTACTTC.